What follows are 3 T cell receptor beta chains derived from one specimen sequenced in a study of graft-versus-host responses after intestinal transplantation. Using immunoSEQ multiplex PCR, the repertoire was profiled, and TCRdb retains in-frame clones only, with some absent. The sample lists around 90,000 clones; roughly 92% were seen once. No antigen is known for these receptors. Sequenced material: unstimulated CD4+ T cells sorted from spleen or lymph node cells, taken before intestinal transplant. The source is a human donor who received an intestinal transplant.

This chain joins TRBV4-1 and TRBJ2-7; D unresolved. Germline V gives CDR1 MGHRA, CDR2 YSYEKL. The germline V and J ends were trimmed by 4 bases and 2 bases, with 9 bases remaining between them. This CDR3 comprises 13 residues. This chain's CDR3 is CASSPLRTYEQYF. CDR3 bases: TGCGCCAGCAGCCCCCTGCGTACCTACGAGCAGTACTTC.

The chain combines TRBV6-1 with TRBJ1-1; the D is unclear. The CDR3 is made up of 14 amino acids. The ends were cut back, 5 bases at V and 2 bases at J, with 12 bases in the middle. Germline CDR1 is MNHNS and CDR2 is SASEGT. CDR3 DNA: TGTGCCAGCAGTTATTCCCCCCGTAACACTGAAGCTTTCTTT. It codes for CASSYSPRNTEAFF.

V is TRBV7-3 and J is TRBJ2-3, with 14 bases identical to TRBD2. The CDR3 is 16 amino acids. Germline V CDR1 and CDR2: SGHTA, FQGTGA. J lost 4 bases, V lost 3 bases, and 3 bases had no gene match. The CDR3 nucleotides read TGTGCCAGCAGCTTGACTAGCGGGAGGGTGGCAGATACGCAGTATTTT. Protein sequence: CASSLTSGRVADTQYF.